One and the same sample provided the 27 T cell receptor beta chains below, sequenced in a study of identifying expanded T cells in peripheral blood. The data were produced by immunoSEQ multiplex PCR, yet TCRdb's version contains in-frame clones alone and is incomplete. The sample shows 70,000 to 95,000 clones, about 90% of them seen only once. Sequencing was done on a sample of blood. All receptors come from a person aged 18-70 years in good health.

V gene TRBV7-9 combines with J gene TRBJ2-3; D is tentatively TRBD1 or TRBD2 (6 bases each). The germline gives CDR1 SEHNR, CDR2 FQNEAQ (reference sequence). This CDR3 has 15 residues. The ends were cut back, 5 bases at V and 4 bases at J, with 16 bases in the middle. The CDR3 region has the DNA TGTGCCAGCAGCCCGAAGGGGGGTGTAGCAGATACGCAGTATTTT. This sequence encodes CASSPKGGVADTQYF.

The genes are TRBV4-3 and TRBJ1-2, with D uncertain. Deletions cut 3 bases from V and 4 bases from J, with 15 bases between. The germline CDR1 and CDR2 sequences are LGHNA and YSLEER. The CDR3 covers 15 residues. The CDR3 sequence is CASSQEVGTLYGYTF. CDR3 in DNA: TGCGCCAGCAGCCAGGAAGTGGGAACGCTCTATGGCTACACCTTC.

V is TRBV5-1 and J is TRBJ2-2; D is uncertain. CDR1 and CDR2 from the germline V gene are SGHRS and YFSETQ. The CDR3 runs to 13 residues. V was clipped by 1 base and J by 4 bases, with 5 bases between them. The CDR3 loop reads CASSLTVTGELFF. CDR3 nucleotide sequence: TGCGCCAGCAGCTTGACTGTCACCGGGGAGCTGTTTTTT.

The V gene is TRBV5-6, the J gene TRBJ1-2; D is undetermined. Trimming took off 5 bases at V and 4 bases at J, with 12 bases between the two ends. CDR3 size: 13 residues. Germline V gene sequence: CDR1 SGHDT, CDR2 YYEEEE. Here the CDR3 reads CASSSAGPYGYTF. The CDR3 bases are TGTGCCAGCAGTTCCGCAGGCCCCTATGGCTACACCTTC.

A note on this clone: This sample includes further DNA sequences coding for the same CDR3. The chain joins TRBV19 to TRBJ2-7; TRBD1 matches 9 bases. The CDR3 runs to 14 residues. V shed 3 bases and J 0 bases; nucleotides not matched to a gene: 0. The germline gives CDR1 LNHDA, CDR2 SQIVND (reference sequence). The CDR3, as DNA: TGTGCCAGTAGTATGGGACAGGGCTCCTACGAGCAGTACTTC. This sequence encodes CASSMGQGSYEQYF.

J is TRBJ1-4 and V is TRBV5-1, with TRBD1 matching 8 bases. There are 15 residues in the CDR3. V was clipped by 1 base and J by 2 bases; unmatched bases: 1. CDR1 SGHRS and CDR2 YFSETQ come from the germline V gene. The CDR3 DNA reads as TGCGCCAGCAGCTTGTACAGGGGGACTAATGAAAAACTGTTTTTT. Its protein product is CASSLYRGTNEKLFF.

V and J are TRBV30 and TRBJ1-5; D perhaps matches TRBD1 (5 bases). Germline V gives CDR1 GTSNPN, CDR2 SVGIG (reference sequence). The germline V and J ends were trimmed by 1 base and 1 base, with 11 bases remaining between them. The CDR3 loop spans 15 amino acids. The CDR3 here is CAWSGGIPSNQPQHF. The DNA of the CDR3 is TGTGCCTGGAGTGGGGGGATCCCCAGCAATCAGCCCCAGCATTTT.

The J gene is TRBJ1-6, the V gene TRBV27; D not resolved. CDR1 and CDR2 (germline): MNHEY, SMNVEV (reference sequence). V was trimmed by 3 bases and J by 10 bases, leaving 10 bases between them. The CDR3 consists of 13 residues. CDR3 sequence reads: CASSFILQSPLHF. CDR3 bases: TGTGCCAGCAGTTTCATATTGCAGTCACCCCTCCACTTT.

The rearrangement uses TRBV11-2 and TRBJ2-7, with D unresolved. This CDR3 is built from 13 residues. Germline CDR1 reads SGHAT; CDR2 reads FQNNGV. Trimming removed 5 bases at V and 1 base at J, with 9 bases between. CDR3 loop: CASSLGQSYEQYF. As DNA, the CDR3 is TGTGCCAGCAGCCTTGGGCAATCCTACGAGCAGTACTTC.

This chain links TRBV7-2 with TRBJ1-2, with D unresolved. The V end was cut by 1 base, the J end by 0 bases, with 15 bases between. This CDR3 region has 17 residues. CDR1 is SGHTA, CDR2 FQGNSA, per germline. In nucleotides, the CDR3 is TGTGCCAGCAGCTTAGTTCCCCGGAGCTTAGCTAACTATGGCTACACCTTC. Encoded protein: CASSLVPRSLANYGYTF.

V usage is TRBV19 and J usage is TRBJ2-1; no clear D. Germline V CDR1 and CDR2: LNHDA, SQIVND (reference sequence). The CDR3 spans 11 residues. Between the trimmed V and J ends, which lost 6 bases and 5 bases, there was a span of 5 bases. The CDR3 coding sequence is TGTGCCAGTAGCCAGAACAATGAGCAGTTCTTC. Its translation is CASSQNNEQFF. The full variable domain, completed using reference TRBV19 and TRBJ2-1, is DGGITQSPKYLFRKEGQNVTLSCEQNLNHDAMYWYRQDPGQGLRLIYYSQIVNDFQKGDIAEGYSVSREKKESFPLTVTSAQKNPTAFYLCASSQNNEQFFGPGTRLTVL.

This clone was detected only once. The V call is TRBV11-3, the J call TRBJ2-7; the match to TRBD1 covers 11 bases. CDR1 and CDR2 from the germline V gene are SGHNT and YENEEA. V lost 0 bases to trimming and J lost 3 bases; unmatched junction nucleotides: 4. The length of the CDR3 is 16 residues. The CDR3 DNA sequence: TGTGCCAGCAGCTTAGATTTTGGGACAGGGGGCTACGAGCAGTACTTC. Translating it yields CASSLDFGTGGYEQYF.

The V and J genes are TRBV6-5 and TRBJ1-2; the D is unclear. V was shortened by 9 bases and J by 6 bases, with 8 bases between the two germline ends. Germline V CDR1 and CDR2: MNHEY, SVGAGI. The CDR3 has 10 amino acids. DNA of the CDR3: TGTGCCAGTAATAGGGATGGCTACACCTTC. It yields the protein CASNRDGYTF.

The V gene is TRBV28, the J gene TRBJ1-6; D ambiguous. Germline assignment: CDR1 MDHEN and CDR2 SYDVKM. This CDR3 comprises 13 residues. Trimming left V 7 bases short and J 10 bases short, with 14 bases between. CDR3 bases: TGTGCCAGCAATCAGGCCTTACGGTCACCCCTCCACTTT. This encodes CASNQALRSPLHF.

This clone was picked up one time. The chain links TRBV18 to TRBJ1-2; 8 nucleotides match TRBD1. The V and J ends lost 4 bases and 2 bases, in that order; junction bases with no gene match: 3. Germline CDR1 reads KGHSH; CDR2 reads LQKENI. This CDR3 comprises 14 residues. In DNA, the CDR3 is TGTGCCAGCTCACTCGGGACAGGAAACTATGGCTACACCTTC. Its protein product is CASSLGTGNYGYTF.

The V and J genes are TRBV25-1 and TRBJ1-2, with D possibly TRBD1 on 5 matching bases. V was trimmed by 1 base and J by 3 bases, leaving 9 bases between them. CDR1 is MGHDK and CDR2 is SYGVNS in the germline V gene. This CDR3 contains 14 residues. The CDR3 spells CASSEWEGYYGYTF. The CDR3 region has the DNA TGTGCCAGCAGTGAATGGGAGGGGTACTATGGCTACACCTTC.

The CDR3 region has the DNA TGTGCCAGCAGCGTAGGTGGGACAGGGGCCGGGGAGCTGTTTTTT. Protein sequence: CASSVGGTGAGELFF. The chain couples TRBV9 to TRBJ2-2; 10 nucleotides line up with TRBD1. Germline V gives CDR1 SGDLS, CDR2 YYNGEE. This CDR3 spans 15 amino acids. J lost 6 bases, V lost 0 bases, and 2 bases had no gene match.

The chain joins TRBV4-1 to TRBJ1-2, with no clear D. Germline-derived CDR1 and CDR2 are MGHRA and YSYEKL. This CDR3 contains 20 residues. V lost 0 bases to trimming and J lost 2 bases, with 25 bases between them. The CDR3 sequence is CASSQDPGSGTSARNYGYTF. CDR3 DNA sequence: TGCGCCAGCAGCCAAGATCCAGGTAGCGGCACCTCAGCCCGGAACTATGGCTACACCTTC.

The V and J genes are TRBV2 and TRBJ1-1; TRBD1 is a possible D gene (5 bases). Germline values: CDR1 SNHLY, CDR2 FYNNEI. V was pared by 5 bases and J by 1 base, with 11 bases between. The CDR3 extends over 14 amino acids. This chain's CDR3 is CASSSWGANTEAFF. The CDR3 DNA is TGTGCCAGCAGTTCCTGGGGCGCGAACACTGAAGCTTTCTTT.

This sequence joins TRBV7-8 and TRBJ2-1; 7 bases map to TRBD2. Trimming cost V 1 base and J 4 bases; bases outside gene matches: 7. Germline V gene sequence: CDR1 SGHVS, CDR2 FQNEAQ. The CDR3 is 16 residues long. CDR3: CASSLGGGSPYNEQFF. The CDR3, as DNA: TGTGCCAGCAGCTTAGGGGGGGGAAGTCCATACAATGAGCAGTTCTTC.

The gene calls are TRBV11-3 and TRBJ2-3; 9 bases match TRBD2. This CDR3 is 16 amino acids long. J lost 8 bases, V lost 4 bases, and 13 bases had no gene match. CDR1 is SGHNT, CDR2 YENEEA, per germline. The DNA for the CDR3 is TGTGCCAGCAGCTCGAGGGCTAGCGGGAATCAGGGTACGCAGTATTTT. It codes for CASSSRASGNQGTQYF.

This clone was seen once. The rearrangement joins TRBV5-6 to TRBJ1-2; no clear D. The CDR3 runs 13 residues. Trimming cost V 0 bases and J 5 bases, with 8 bases left between them. Germline CDR1 SGHDT, CDR2 YYEEEE. CDR3 sequence (DNA): TGTGCCAGCAGCTTGGGGAGCCGATATGGCTACACCTTC. Translation: CASSLGSRYGYTF.

The chain uses TRBV19 and TRBJ1-4, with 9 bases fitting TRBD1. The V segment lost 5 bases and the J segment 7 bases; nucleotides outside the gene matches: 5. This CDR3 spans 14 amino acids. Germline V gene data show CDR1 as LNHDA and CDR2 as SQIVND (reference sequence). The CDR3 DNA sequence: TGTGCCAGTAGTCGACAGGGGGTCGGTGAAAAACTGTTTTTT. Amino acids: CASSRQGVGEKLFF.

The chain recombines TRBV5-6 with TRBJ1-5; D possibly corresponds to TRBD1 (5 bases). Germline CDR1 SGHDT, CDR2 YYEEEE. Trimming cost V 3 bases and J 5 bases, with 18 bases left between them. This CDR3 is built from 16 residues. Here the CDR3 reads CASSSARGLIDQPQHF. The CDR3 DNA follows: TGTGCCAGCAGCTCAGCGAGGGGACTGATAGATCAGCCCCAGCATTTT.

The chain combines TRBV2 with TRBJ1-4; no firm D call. Germline CDR1 is SNHLY and CDR2 is FYNNEI. Trimming stripped 1 base from V and 14 bases from J, with 11 bases between. CDR3 size: 12 residues. In DNA form, the CDR3 reads TGTGCCAGCAGTGAAGTCTTAGAGTTGCTGTTTTTT. This encodes CASSEVLELLFF.

V is TRBV14 and J is TRBJ1-2; tentatively, D is TRBD1 (5 bases). With 6 bases removed from V and 5 bases from J, the gap between germline ends came to 10 bases. Germline V gene sequence: CDR1 SGHDN, CDR2 FVKESK. This CDR3 is 12 amino acids long. The CDR3 region has the DNA TGTGCCAGCAGGGGACCTTCTTATGGCTACACCTTC. The encoded protein is CASRGPSYGYTF.

This CDR3 reads CASSYSGAGTNTEAFF. The CDR3 region has the DNA TGTGCCAGCAGTTACTCGGGGGCAGGGACTAACACTGAAGCTTTCTTT. The rearrangement uses TRBV6-6 and TRBJ1-1; tentative D call: TRBD1 (6 bases). This CDR3 has 16 amino acids. Trimming removed 0 bases at V and 2 bases at J, with 13 bases between. Germline CDR1 reads MNHNY; CDR2 reads SVGAGI (reference sequence).